The 23 T cell receptor beta chains in this list originate from one sample, sequenced in a study of monozygotic twins with inflammatory bowel disease. Reanalyzing the 5' RACE reads, TCRdb keeps one entry per CDR3 protein, without DNA. Reported are about 160,000 distinct CDR3 sequences; the ten largest clones contain around 2.8%. The sample taken for sequencing was blood. These receptors all come from a human donor with ulcerative colitis or Crohn's disease, or a healthy co-twin of an affected twin (not recorded which).

The gene calls are TRBV5-1 and TRBJ2-7. Germline CDR1 SGHRS, CDR2 YFSETQ. The CDR3 contains 14 residues. CDR3 sequence: CASSLDRSDYEQYF. The entire variable domain, with the rest obtained from reference TRBV5-1 and TRBJ2-7, is as follows: KAGVTQTPRYLIKTRGQQVTLSCSPISGHRSVSWYQQTPGQGLQFLFEYFSETQRNKGNFPGRFSGRQFSNSRSEMNVSTLELGDSALYLCASSLDRSDYEQYFGPGTRLTVT.

The chain's CDR3 is CASSALQGSNSPLHF. The V gene is TRBV9, the J gene TRBJ1-6; the D call of TRBD1 rests on TCRdb alone, since no DNA is present to check it. Per the germline V gene, CDR1 is SGDLS and CDR2 is YYNGEE. This CDR3 has 15 amino acids.

The chain couples TRBV30 to TRBJ1-1. The CDR3 is made up of 13 amino acids. Germline V gene sequence: CDR1 GTSNPN, CDR2 SVGIG (reference sequence). The CDR3 loop is CAWSGGSDTEAFF.

This chain uses TRBV28 with TRBJ2-5; TCRdb's assignment of TRBD1 cannot be checked, as there is no DNA. Germline V gene lookup returns CDR1 MDHEN and CDR2 SYDVKM. The CDR3 runs 15 residues. The CDR3 loop is CATLDIRGDQETQYF.

The genes are TRBV12-3 or TRBV12-4 and TRBJ2-1; without DNA, the TCRdb call of TRBD2 cannot be checked. This CDR3 spans 16 amino acids. CDR3 loop: CASMGGTSGRQNEQFF.

The chain carries TRBV18 and TRBJ2-2. This CDR3 is built from 14 residues. Germline V CDR1 and CDR2: KGHSH, LQKENI. The CDR3 region is CASSEGPGTGELFF.

The chain combines TRBV9 with TRBJ2-1; TCRdb calls TRBD1, which cannot be checked without DNA. Germline-derived CDR1 and CDR2 are SGDLS and YYNGEE. The CDR3 consists of 15 residues. The CDR3 protein is CASSVEGGYYNEQFF.

The rearrangement joins TRBV29-1 to TRBJ1-1; TCRdb picks TRBD1, but there is no DNA to check that call. The CDR3 is made up of 13 amino acids. Germline CDR1 SQVTM, CDR2 ANQGSEA. The CDR3: CSVEVGNNRGAFF. Using reference TRBV29-1 and TRBJ1-1 for the parts outside the CDR3, the full variable domain is SAVISQKPSRDICQRGTSLTIQCQVDSQVTMMFWYRQQPGQSLTLIATANQGSEATYESGFVIDKFPISRPNLTFSTLTVSNMSPEDSSIYLCSVEVGNNRGAFFGQGTRLTVV.

This chain uses TRBV9 with TRBJ2-4; TCRdb's D call, TRBD1, is unchecked because there is no DNA. CDR3 size: 16 residues. CDR1 is SGDLS and CDR2 is YYNGEE in the germline V gene. CDR3 amino acids: CASSVQGTPLVDIQYF.

This sequence joins TRBV20-1 and TRBJ2-3; TCRdb returns TRBD1, unconfirmable since there is no DNA. CDR3 size: 13 residues. Looked up from germline, CDR1 is DFQATT and CDR2 is SNEGSKA (reference sequence). CDR3 protein: CSLWGGSTDTQYF.

This rearrangement joins TRBV7-2 to TRBJ2-5; lacking DNA, the TRBD1 call made by TCRdb goes unchecked. Germline CDR1 and CDR2: SGHTA and FQGNSA. CDR3 length: 16 residues. The CDR3 loop is CASSLVSGRFQETQYF.

The rearrangement links TRBV7-3 to TRBJ2-2; TCRdb indicates TRBD2, and absent DNA this call remains unverified. Germline lookup yields CDR1 SGHTA and CDR2 FQGTGA. This CDR3 contains 15 residues. The CDR3 protein is CASSSSGGGLGELFF.

This chain connects TRBV7-2 to TRBJ1-5; checking the TCRdb D call of TRBD1 is not possible without DNA. Looked up from germline, CDR1 is SGHTA and CDR2 is FQGNSA. This CDR3 contains 14 residues. CDR3 region: CASSSQGDLGPQHF.

This chain joins TRBV24-1 and TRBJ2-1; the TRBD2 assignment by TCRdb is unverifiable without DNA. Germline loops: CDR1 KGHDR, CDR2 SFDVKD. The CDR3 covers 16 residues. The CDR3 loop is CATSDVTSGSFDEQFF.

This chain connects TRBV5-1 to TRBJ2-4. This CDR3 is 14 amino acids long. Germline V gives CDR1 SGHRS, CDR2 YFSETQ. CDR3: CASSFAGVENIQYF.

V gene TRBV19 combines with J gene TRBJ1-3. The CDR3 consists of 14 residues. CDR1 LNHDA and CDR2 SQIVND come from the germline V gene (reference sequence). The CDR3: CASIHGRAGNTIYF.

The chain combines TRBV5-4 with TRBJ2-5; TCRdb proposes TRBD1, but this gene call is untestable without DNA. This CDR3 region has 14 residues. In germline, CDR1 is SGHNT, CDR2 YYREEE (reference sequence). This CDR3 reads CASSLESGSETQYF. Looking up the rest from reference TRBV5-4 and TRBJ2-5 gives the full variable domain: ETGVTQSPTHLIKTRGQQVTLRCSSQSGHNTVSWYQQALGQGPQFIFQYYREEENGRGNFPPRFSGLQFPNYSSELNVNALELDDSALYLCASSLESGSETQYFGPGTRLLVL.

The chain combines TRBV18 with TRBJ2-7; checking the TCRdb D call of TRBD1 is not possible without DNA. CDR3 length: 19 residues. Germline V lookup: CDR1 KGHSH, CDR2 LQKENI. CDR3 residues: CASSSRGDRGLVDNYEQYF.

The J gene is TRBJ2-7, the V gene TRBV18. This CDR3 has 12 amino acids. CDR1 is KGHSH and CDR2 is LQKENI in the germline V gene. The CDR3 spells CASSGNAYEQYF.

By frequency, this clonotype registers medium-sized. This CDR3 reads CASTPYPGTSSYEQYF. The chain combines TRBV6-5 with TRBJ2-7; TCRdb selects TRBD1, and the lack of DNA leaves this call unchecked. The CDR3 contains 16 residues. Germline V gives CDR1 MNHEY, CDR2 SVGAGI.

The chain uses TRBV14 and TRBJ2-1; TCRdb's D call, TRBD1, is unchecked because there is no DNA. Germline V gives CDR1 SGHDN, CDR2 FVKESK. CDR3 length: 11 amino acids. This CDR3 is CASSQRGEQFF.

The V gene is TRBV27, the J gene TRBJ2-5; TCRdb's D call, TRBD1, is unchecked because there is no DNA. The CDR3 is made up of 14 amino acids. Per the germline V gene, CDR1 is MNHEY and CDR2 is SMNVEV (reference sequence). CDR3 residues: CASRPLQGRETQYF.

This chain connects TRBV10-3 to TRBJ2-6; TCRdb's D call, TRBD1, is unchecked because there is no DNA. There are 17 residues in the CDR3. Looked up from germline, CDR1 is ENHRY and CDR2 is SYGVKD. CDR3 loop: CAIRAGTGGSGANVLTF.